A selection of T cell receptor beta chains follows, all from one sample in a study of cytomegalovirus exposure and HLA in healthy donors. Profiled with immunoSEQ multiplex PCR; TCRdb holds only in-frame clones, not every one. There are around 150,000 clones in the sample; more than 60% occur only once, and over 9% lies in the top ten. The sample taken for sequencing was PBMCs. These receptors were collected from a man aged 18-30 years in good health and CMV-seropositive. CDR3s include the opening cysteine and the closing phenylalanine or tryptophan. Fields, in order: V gene, J gene, clone size, D gene, CDR3 protein, CDR3 DNA. A D gene is named only where the DNA matches it firmly. Clone size is shown for a subset of rows, as once, few, many or a class of expanded clone.

TRBV27	TRBJ2-7	NA	TRBD2	CASGGEPDEQYF	TGTGCCAGCGGGGGGGAACCCGACGAGCAGTACTTC
TRBV30	TRBJ2-7	NA	TRBD2	CAWRPRGGRSSYEQYF	TGTGCCTGGAGGCCCCGGGGGGGCCGAAGCTCCTACGAGCAGTACTTC
TRBV30	TRBJ1-1	NA	NA	CAWSVEGNTEAFF	TGTGCCTGGAGTGTCGAGGGGAACACTGAAGCTTTCTTT
TRBV10-2	TRBJ1-1	NA	TRBD1	CASSPGTGGRRNTEAFF	TGCGCCAGCAGTCCCGGGACAGGGGGCCGCCGTAACACTGAAGCTTTCTTT
TRBV11-3	TRBJ1-1	NA	NA	CASRSYNTEAFF	TGTGCCAGCAGGAGCTATAACACTGAAGCTTTCTTT
TRBV19	TRBJ1-2	once	NA	CASSILASNYGYTF	TGTGCCAGTAGTATCTTGGCAAGTAACTATGGCTACACCTTC
TRBV9	TRBJ2-7	NA	NA	CASSHFEGYEQYF	TGTGCCAGCAGCCACTTCGAGGGTTACGAGCAGTACTTC
TRBV29-1	TRBJ2-1	NA	TRBD2	CSVGPGTSGVYNEQFF	TGCAGCGTTGGTCCCGGGACTAGCGGGGTTTACAATGAGCAGTTCTTC
TRBV4-1	TRBJ1-1	few	NA	CASSQDRGRTEAFF	TGCGCCAGCAGCCAAGACAGGGGTCGCACTGAAGCTTTCTTT
TRBV7-9	TRBJ1-2	NA	NA	CASSRDSGGYTF	TGTGCCAGCAGCCGGGATTCTGGGGGCTACACCTTC
TRBV27	TRBJ2-7	NA	TRBD1	CASRRDRVSYEQYF	TGTGCCAGCAGAAGGGACAGGGTATCCTACGAGCAGTACTTC
TRBV5-1	TRBJ2-1	NA	NA	CASSPRDYNEQFF	TGCGCCAGCAGCCCCCGGGACTACAATGAGCAGTTCTTC
TRBV7-2	TRBJ2-7	NA	TRBD2	CASSGRRGLAAYEQYF	TGTGCCAGCAGCGGGCGGCGGGGACTAGCTGCCTACGAGCAGTACTTC
TRBV7-9	TRBJ1-5	NA	NA	CASSLGTYSNQPQHF	TGTGCCAGCAGCTTAGGCACCTATAGCAATCAGCCCCAGCATTTT
TRBV19	TRBJ2-2	few	TRBD1	CASKYRGTGELFF	TGTGCCAGTAAATACAGGGGCACCGGGGAGCTGTTTTTT
TRBV18	TRBJ2-3	NA	TRBD2	CASSRGLADDTQYF	TGTGCCAGCTCCAGGGGACTAGCGGACGATACGCAGTATTTT
TRBV28	TRBJ2-1	NA	TRBD2	CASSRTSSSEQFF	TGTGCCAGCAGCAGGACTAGCAGCAGTGAGCAGTTCTTC
TRBV7-3	TRBJ2-5	NA	NA	CASSLNRGQETQYF	TGTGCCAGCAGCTTAAATCGAGGACAAGAGACCCAGTACTTC
TRBV30	TRBJ1-2	NA	TRBD1	CAWSPGTGGVGYTF	TGTGCCTGGAGTCCGGGGACAGGGGGCGTTGGCTACACCTTC
TRBV29-1	TRBJ1-1	NA	TRBD1	CSARDRVFGEAFF	TGCAGCGCCCGGGACAGGGTTTTCGGTGAAGCTTTCTTT
TRBV7-3	TRBJ2-1	NA	TRBD1	CASSFSPNPGQKNEQFF	TGTGCCAGCAGCTTTTCACCTAATCCGGGACAGAAGAATGAGCAGTTCTTC
TRBV28	TRBJ2-1	NA	NA	CASTLGDHIQGEQFF	TGTGCCAGCACTCTAGGGGATCATATACAGGGTGAGCAGTTCTTC
TRBV7-6	TRBJ2-7	NA	TRBD1	CASSFGSTGGEQYF	TGTGCCAGCAGCTTTGGTTCGACAGGGGGCGAGCAGTACTTC